These 15 T cell receptor beta chains came from one sample sequenced in a study of blood T cells in healthy people across ages. Using a J-beta primer mix together with a sample-barcoded 5' primer, a second PCR was run for roughly 7 to 11 cycles. Each CDR3 protein gets one entry after TCRdb re-called the 5' RACE reads with MiXCR. This table holds 600,000 to 800,000 distinct CDR3 sequences, 20% to 25% found once. The sequenced material came from blood. These receptors all stem from a man aged 70 or older in good health.

The rearrangement links TRBV29-1 to TRBJ2-5; a weak D match, TRBD2 (5 bases). Germline lookup yields CDR1 SQVTM and CDR2 ANQGSEA. Trimming took 1 base from V and 5 from J, leaving 8 bases between them. CDR3 length equals 12 residues. CDR3 sequence reads: CSVEASGETQYF. CDR3 sequence (DNA): TGCAGCGTTGAAGCGTCGGGGGAGACCCAGTACTTC.

The V call is TRBV29-1, the J call TRBJ2-3, with 7 positions matching TRBD2. Looked up from germline, CDR1 is SQVTM and CDR2 is ANQGSEA. The CDR3 totals 17 residues. The ends lost 3 bases at V and 5 bases at J; junction bases unmatched: 17. CDR3 nucleotides: TGCAGCGTTGAGGAAGAGATACCAGCGGGACGGGGAGATACGCAGTATTTT. As protein: CSVEEEIPAGRGDTQYF.

The chain uses TRBV11-2 and TRBJ1-2, with D perhaps TRBD1 (5 bases). The V end was cut by 3 bases, the J end by 0 bases, with 14 bases between. Germline V gives CDR1 SGHAT, CDR2 FQNNGV. This CDR3 region has 16 residues. CDR3 DNA sequence: TGTGCCAGCAGCTTCCCGCAGGGTCTAGCTAACTATGGCTACACCTTC. As protein: CASSFPQGLANYGYTF.

This clonotype showed up just a few times. The DNA of the CDR3 is TGCAGTGCTAGGCTATCAACTAGCACAGATACGCAGTATTTT. Translated: CSARLSTSTDTQYF. J is TRBJ2-3 and V is TRBV20-1; unclear D gene. This CDR3 has 14 amino acids. From germline, CDR1 is DFQATT and CDR2 SNEGSKA (reference sequence). Trimming shortened V by 3 bases and J by 0 bases, and 10 bases separated the two germline ends.

This clonotype was detected only a few times. J is TRBJ2-1 and V is TRBV10-3; TRBD1 or TRBD2 may be the D gene (5 bases each). The CDR3 runs to 15 residues. V was cut by 3 bases and J by 0 bases, with 9 bases left in between. Germline loops: CDR1 ENHRY, CDR2 SYGVKD. This CDR3 is CAISEGTYSYNEQFF. As DNA, the CDR3 is TGTGCCATCAGTGAAGGGACCTACTCCTACAATGAGCAGTTCTTC.

This clonotype appeared a few times. The CDR3 DNA sequence: TGTGCCAGCAGCCCCTTTGGCGGAAGCTCCTACAATGAGCAGTTCTTC. This encodes CASSPFGGSSYNEQFF. This chain links TRBV14 with TRBJ2-1; the D is unclear. The CDR3 length is 16 residues. CDR1 is SGHDN, CDR2 FVKESK, per germline. Trimming cost V 4 bases and J 0 bases, with 13 bases left between them.

Only a few counts were recorded for this clonotype. V is TRBV28 and J is TRBJ2-7, with 7 bases matching TRBD1. V lost 10 bases and J lost 2; bases outside the gene matches: 8. The germline V gene encodes CDR1 MDHEN and CDR2 SYDVKM. The CDR3 loop spans 13 amino acids. The CDR3 sequence is CAIKQGPTYEQYF. The DNA of the CDR3 is TGTGCCATCAAACAGGGGCCTACCTACGAGCAGTACTTC.

V gene TRBV5-1 combines with J gene TRBJ2-1, with 8 bases fitting TRBD2. The CDR3 has 17 amino acids. Trimming removed 4 bases from V and 5 bases from J; junction bases left unmatched: 14. Germline V lookup: CDR1 SGHRS, CDR2 YFSETQ. The CDR3 bases are TGCGCCAGCAGCCCGGGGGGAAAAGCGGGAGCTCACAATGAGCAGTTCTTC. Translation gives CASSPGGKAGAHNEQFF.

The V and J genes are TRBV5-1 and TRBJ2-2; the match to TRBD1 covers 10 bases. This CDR3 is built from 18 residues. Germline V lookup: CDR1 SGHRS, CDR2 YFSETQ. V dropped 2 bases and J dropped 3; count of bases not matched to a gene: 10. The CDR3 is CASSFTGTGVKYTGELFF. The CDR3 DNA reads TGCGCCAGCAGCTTTACCGGGACAGGGGTAAAGTACACCGGGGAGCTGTTTTTT.

The chain employs TRBV20-1 and TRBJ2-5; TRBD1 is a possible D gene (5 bases). V lost 4 bases, J lost 1 base, and 7 bases lay in between. The CDR3 is 12 amino acids. The germline V gene encodes CDR1 DFQATT and CDR2 SNEGSKA (reference sequence). The CDR3 protein is CSATDSQETQYF. The CDR3 nucleotides are TGCAGTGCTACTGACAGCCAAGAGACCCAGTACTTC.

The chain links TRBV6-2 or TRBV6-3 to TRBJ2-6; no firm D call. V lost 0 bases and J 4 bases, leaving 7 bases between the germline ends. The CDR3 consists of 15 residues. Germline V gives CDR1 MNHEY, CDR2 SVGEGT. For the CDR3, the DNA is TGTGCCAGCAGTTACTCAGGGCACGGGGCCAACGTCCTGACTTTC. This codes for CASSYSGHGANVLTF.

V and J are TRBV10-3 and TRBJ2-5; TRBD2 aligns across 10 bases. The J call is uncertain, as TRBJ2-1 better fits the DNA end. The CDR3 sequence is 15 residues long. The germline gives CDR1 ENHRY, CDR2 SYGVKD. The CDR3 is CAISEMSSGSNEQFF. The CDR3 nucleotides are TGTGCCATCAGTGAGATGTCTAGCGGGAGTAATGAGCAGTTCTTC.

This clonotype was detected many times. The chain recombines TRBV5-5 with TRBJ2-5; D is unclear. The CDR3 spans 13 residues. Germline V gives CDR1 SGHKS, CDR2 YYEKEE (reference sequence). V shed 4 bases and J shed 1 base, with 8 bases lying between them. The CDR3 DNA is TGTGCCAGCAGCCCCCTGACCCAAGAGACCCAGTACTTC. Amino acids: CASSPLTQETQYF. Drawing the rest from reference TRBV5-5 and TRBJ2-5, the complete variable domain is DAGVTQSPTHLIKTRGQQVTLRCSPISGHKSVSWYQQVLGQGPQFIFQYYEKEERGRGNFPDRFSARQFPNYSSELNVNALLLGDSALYLCASSPLTQETQYFGPGTRLLVL.

The chain is built from TRBV9 and TRBJ2-3; D not certain. Germline V gene data show CDR1 as SGDLS and CDR2 as YYNGEE. The V end was cut by 2 bases, the J end by 6 bases, with 16 bases between. The CDR3 loop spans 15 amino acids. This chain's CDR3 is CASSVAAPWYDTQYF. The DNA of the CDR3 is TGTGCCAGCAGCGTTGCTGCTCCTTGGTATGATACGCAGTATTTT.

The sample holds a few counts of this clonotype. The CDR3 is CASSLTDVAEAFF. In nucleotides, the CDR3 is TGTGCCAGCAGCTTGACAGACGTGGCTGAAGCTTTCTTT. V is TRBV5-6 and J is TRBJ1-1; D gene uncertain. Germline V gene sequence: CDR1 SGHDT, CDR2 YYEEEE. This CDR3 has 13 residues. V was trimmed by 1 base and J by 6 bases, leaving 10 bases between them.